These 14 T cell receptor beta chains were sequenced from one sample in a study of blood T cells in healthy people across ages (dated by TCRdb to between 2014 and 2017). Libraries were prepared through 5' RACE. The sample was run on an Illumina HiSeq 2500. A second PCR of roughly 6 to 12 cycles was performed with a sample-barcoded 5' primer and a J-beta primer mix. Using fastp trimming at Q25 and MiXCR clonotype assembly, TCRdb reanalyzed the public sequencing data and kept in-frame beta chains. CDR3 protein duplicates are merged, each entry listing the most common genes and DNA. This sample has fewer than 1 million distinct CDR3 sequences in its table, and approximately 48% of those were observed once. The ten largest clones take up about a fifth of the sample. The sample comprised blood. The receptors here all came from a man in his sixties in good health.

The chain carries TRBV20-1 and TRBJ2-7; 9 bases are a match to TRBD2. The CDR3 loop spans 13 amino acids. The V gene end was trimmed by 4 bases and the J gene end by 3 bases; junction bases not matched to a gene: 4. Germline lookup yields CDR1 DFQATT and CDR2 SNEGSKA (reference sequence). DNA for the CDR3: TGCAGTGCTACTAGCGGGGTCCTCTACGAGCAGTACTTC. Its protein is CSATSGVLYEQYF.

The J gene is TRBJ2-7, the V gene TRBV20-1; 8 bases line up with TRBD2. The CDR3 spans 18 residues. The germline V gene has CDR1 DFQATT and CDR2 SNEGSKA (reference sequence). J was trimmed by 4 bases and V by 2 bases; bases with no gene match: 19. This CDR3 reads CSARSLGAKAGAPYEQYF. The CDR3 DNA sequence: TGCAGTGCTAGAAGTTTGGGGGCCAAAGCGGGGGCCCCTTACGAGCAGTACTTC.

This clonotype was counted only a few times. The rearrangement uses TRBV7-2 and TRBJ2-7, with 13 bases that match TRBD2. Germline V gene lookup returns CDR1 SGHTA and CDR2 FQGNSA. The CDR3 is made up of 18 amino acids. J lost 5 bases, V lost 0 bases, and 10 bases had no gene match. CDR3 coding DNA: TGTGCCAGCAGCTTAGCTAGACTAGCGGGGGGCCCGGGGGACGAGCAGTACTTC. It is translated as CASSLARLAGGPGDEQYF. The entire variable domain, with the rest obtained from reference TRBV7-2 and TRBJ2-7, is as follows: GAGVSQSPSNKVTEKGKDVELRCDPISGHTALYWYRQSLGQGLEFLIYFQGNSAPDKSGLPSDRFSAERTGGSVSTLTIQRTQQEDSAVYLCASSLARLAGGPGDEQYFGPGTRLTVT.

This clonotype was found a few times. This chain links TRBV10-2 with TRBJ2-3, with 8 bases that match TRBD1. CDR3 length equals 14 residues. Germline CDR1 reads WSHSY; CDR2 reads SAAADI. The ends lost 4 bases at V and 4 bases at J; junction bases unmatched: 4. CDR3 DNA sequence: TGCGCCAGCAGTGGGACAGGGAGGTCAGATACGCAGTATTTT. As protein: CASSGTGRSDTQYF.

The chain links TRBV5-1 to TRBJ1-1; D is possibly TRBD1 (5 bases). The germline V gene encodes CDR1 SGHRS and CDR2 YFSETQ. The CDR3 has 14 amino acids. Trimming left V 0 bases short and J 4 bases short, with 10 bases between. As DNA, the CDR3 is TGCGCCAGCAGCTTGGGGGCAGGGTTCACTGAAGCTTTCTTT. Encoded protein: CASSLGAGFTEAFF. The whole variable domain, filled in from reference TRBV5-1 and TRBJ1-1, reads KAGVTQTPRYLIKTRGQQVTLSCSPISGHRSVSWYQQTPGQGLQFLFEYFSETQRNKGNFPGRFSGRQFSNSRSEMNVSTLELGDSALYLCASSLGAGFTEAFFGQGTRLTVV.

There are a few counts of this clonotype. This sequence joins TRBV27 and TRBJ2-5; possibly TRBD1 for D (6 bases). Trimming took 4 bases from V and 5 from J, leaving 11 bases between them. The germline CDR1 and CDR2 sequences are MNHEY and SMNVEV (reference sequence). CDR3 size: 13 residues. The CDR3 spells CASSSYTGETQYF. CDR3 nucleotides: TGTGCCAGCAGTTCCTACACAGGGGAGACCCAGTACTTC.

The chain couples TRBV4-3 to TRBJ2-1; 8 bases match TRBD2. CDR1 and CDR2 (germline): LGHNA, YSLEER. This CDR3 is 16 amino acids long. V lost 4 bases to trimming and J lost 8 bases; unmatched junction nucleotides: 13. The DNA of the CDR3 is TGCGCCAGCAGCCCTCGCGCGGGGGGCACCTGGGATGAGCAGTTCTTC. Amino acid sequence: CASSPRAGGTWDEQFF.

V is TRBV20-1 and J is TRBJ2-5; 9 bases match TRBD1. Trimming at V came to 6 bases and at J to 11 bases, leaving 22 bases not matched to a gene. The CDR3 has 16 amino acids. Germline loops: CDR1 DFQATT, CDR2 SNEGSKA (reference sequence). This CDR3 is CSAQEQGATTYNGQYF. CDR3 nucleotides: TGCAGTGCACAGGAACAGGGGGCCACAACCTACAATGGGCAGTACTTC.

The V gene is TRBV25-1, the J gene TRBJ1-4; 8 bases fit TRBD1. The CDR3 runs to 15 residues. Germline V CDR1 and CDR2: MGHDK, SYGVNS. Trimming took 2 bases from V and 8 from J; bases not matched to a gene: 7. CDR3 sequence: CASSEAPGGAEKLFF. The DNA of the CDR3 is TGTGCCAGCAGTGAAGCTCCAGGGGGCGCGGAAAAACTGTTTTTT.

On this clonotype: One junction end disagrees with the germline gene, perhaps due to a read error. The gene calls are TRBV2 and TRBJ2-1; 8 positions match TRBD1. Germline V gives CDR1 SNHLY, CDR2 FYNNEI. CDR3 length equals 15 residues. CDR3 sequence reads: CASREDRGGYNEQFF. The CDR3 nucleotides are TGTGCCAGCAGGGAAGACAGGGGAGGCTACAATGAGCAGTTCTTC.

There are a few counts of this clonotype. This rearrangement joins TRBV14 to TRBJ2-7, with no clear D. Per germline, CDR1 SGHDN and CDR2 FVKESK. V lost 2 bases and J lost 4, with 24 bases in between. This CDR3 is 18 amino acids long. The CDR3 protein is CASSQSKARGSPPYEQYF. CDR3 nucleotide sequence: TGTGCCAGCAGCCAATCTAAGGCTCGCGGCTCCCCCCCTTACGAGCAGTACTTC.

V and J are TRBV5-1 and TRBJ2-2; a weak D match, TRBD1 (5 bases). CDR1 SGHRS and CDR2 YFSETQ come from the germline V gene. V lost 8 bases and J 4 bases, leaving 9 bases between the germline ends. The CDR3 spans 12 residues. The chain's CDR3 is CASFDSTGELFF. Here the CDR3 DNA reads TGCGCCAGTTTCGACAGCACCGGGGAGCTGTTTTTT.

The sample holds one count of this clonotype. This may come from a read error, since a much larger clone is one base off. The chain employs TRBV7-2 and TRBJ2-4; 11 bases line up with TRBD2. The germline V gene has CDR1 SGHTA and CDR2 FQGNSA. The CDR3 is 17 amino acids. The V and J ends lost 5 bases and 5 bases, in that order; junction bases with no gene match: 11. DNA for the CDR3: TGTGCCAGCAGCCCAGTCCCGCTAGCGGGGGGTGAAAACATTCAGTACTTC. As protein: CASSPVPLAGGENIQYF.

The J gene is TRBJ2-2, the V gene TRBV4-3; 14 bases are a match to TRBD2. Trimming at V came to 2 bases and at J to 6 bases, leaving 2 bases not matched to a gene. This CDR3 contains 16 residues. Germline assignment: CDR1 LGHNA and CDR2 YSLEER. CDR3 sequence (DNA): TGCGCCAGCAGCCAAAGACTAGCGGGGGGGCCCGGGGAGCTGTTTTTT. Its protein is CASSQRLAGGPGELFF.